These 8 T cell receptor beta chains originate from one sample sequenced in a study of post-analysis software for immune sequencing data. General study findings and limits: Patients had higher frequencies than controls of roughly five TRBV segments, including TRBV5-6, TRBV5-1 and TRBV20-1.

These receptors' antigens are unknown. TCR beta libraries were prepared from cDNA with unique molecular identifiers. TCRdb reprocessed the PCR reads via MiXCR and lists one record per CDR3 protein. The data hold more than 500,000 distinct CDR3 sequences, with roughly 34% observed a single time. Input material: blood. The origin of the receptors is a girl younger than 18 with multiple sclerosis.

J is TRBJ2-4 and V is TRBV6-2 or TRBV6-3; D remains unclear. Gene TRBJ2-7 matches the end of the DNA better, so the J call may be wrong. This CDR3 region has 16 residues. Germline V gives CDR1 MNHEY, CDR2 SVGEGT. The CDR3 here is CASSYLSYPVAYEQYF. In DNA, the CDR3 is TGTGCCAGCAGTTACCTATCCTATCCGGTCGCCTACGAGCAGTACTTC.

On this clonotype itself: One end of the junction varies from germline; a read error may be responsible. The genes are TRBV20-1 and TRBJ2-5, with 8 bases that match TRBD1. This CDR3 has 13 amino acids. Germline values: CDR1 DFQATT, CDR2 SNEGSKA (reference sequence). This CDR3 is CSARGTGQEAQYF. The CDR3 region has the DNA TGCAGTGCTAGGGGGACAGGCCAAGAGGCCCAGTACTTC.

The CDR3 loop is CASNGGAINEQFF. For the CDR3, the DNA is TGTGCCAGCAACGGGGGGGCGATAAATGAGCAGTTCTTC. The genes are TRBV6-5 and TRBJ2-1; 8 positions agree with TRBD2. The CDR3 has 13 residues. Germline CDR1 reads MNHEY; CDR2 reads SVGAGI. The V segment lost 7 bases and the J segment 7 bases; nucleotides outside the gene matches: 6.

The chain employs TRBV28 and TRBJ2-1; D unresolved. CDR3 length: 16 amino acids. Germline CDR1 MDHEN, CDR2 SYDVKM. Trimming took 4 bases from V and 0 from J, leaving 13 bases between them. The CDR3 DNA is TGTGCCAGCAGTTCCCCGAGACACAGCTCCTACAATGAGCAGTTCTTC. Protein: CASSSPRHSSYNEQFF.

This clonotype showed up many times. V usage is TRBV5-1 and J usage is TRBJ2-5; D possibly corresponds to TRBD2 (5 bases). The CDR3 covers 13 residues. Germline CDR1 reads SGHRS; CDR2 reads YFSETQ. Trimming stripped 6 bases from V and 2 bases from J, with 11 bases between. The CDR3 bases are TGCGCCAGCACCGACCCGGGACAAGAGACCCAGTACTTC. It specifies CASTDPGQETQYF. The full variable domain, in which reference TRBV5-1 and TRBJ2-5 provide the parts outside the CDR3, is KAGVTQTPRYLIKTRGQQVTLSCSPISGHRSVSWYQQTPGQGLQFLFEYFSETQRNKGNFPGRFSGRQFSNSRSEMNVSTLELGDSALYLCASTDPGQETQYFGPGTRLLVL.

This chain links TRBV20-1 with TRBJ1-2, with D maybe TRBD1 (6 bases). This CDR3 is 14 amino acids long. Germline CDR1 reads DFQATT; CDR2 reads SNEGSKA (reference sequence). The V end lost 7 bases, the J end lost 0 bases, and 15 bases lay between the germline ends. This chain's CDR3 is CSVGGGGSNYGYTF. The CDR3 DNA sequence: TGCAGTGTGGGGGGAGGGGGTTCTAACTATGGCTACACCTTC.

This clonotype occurred a few times. The chain joins TRBV20-1 to TRBJ2-3, with 11 positions matching TRBD2. The V segment lost 3 bases and the J segment 4 bases; nucleotides outside the gene matches: 9. The CDR3 runs 16 residues. Germline lookup yields CDR1 DFQATT and CDR2 SNEGSKA (reference sequence). The CDR3 region is CSASSTSGGSADTQYF. The CDR3, as DNA: TGCAGTGCTAGCTCAACTAGCGGGGGTAGCGCAGATACGCAGTATTTT.

The V call is TRBV7-9, the J call TRBJ1-1; D gene unclear. The V end was cut by 2 bases, the J end by 3 bases, with 7 bases between. Germline values: CDR1 SEHNR, CDR2 FQNEAQ (reference sequence). This CDR3 is 13 amino acids long. The CDR3 bases are TGTGCCAGCAGCTTATTTGCGGACACTGAAGCTTTCTTT. Amino acids: CASSLFADTEAFF.